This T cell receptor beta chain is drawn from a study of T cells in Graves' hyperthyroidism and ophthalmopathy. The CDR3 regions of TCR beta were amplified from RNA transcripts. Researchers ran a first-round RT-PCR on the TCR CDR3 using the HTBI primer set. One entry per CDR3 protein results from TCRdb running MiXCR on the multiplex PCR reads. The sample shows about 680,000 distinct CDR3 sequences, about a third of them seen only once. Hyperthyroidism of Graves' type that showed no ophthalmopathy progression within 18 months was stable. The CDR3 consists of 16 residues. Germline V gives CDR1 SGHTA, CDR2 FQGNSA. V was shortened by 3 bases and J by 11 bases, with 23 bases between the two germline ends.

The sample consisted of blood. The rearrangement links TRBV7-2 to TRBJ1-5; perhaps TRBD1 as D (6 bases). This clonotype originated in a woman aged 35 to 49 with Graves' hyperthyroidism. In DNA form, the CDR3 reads TGTGCCAGCAGCTTTTATGTAAGGAGCAGGGGAGAGACCCAGCATTTT. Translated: CASSFYVRSRGETQHF. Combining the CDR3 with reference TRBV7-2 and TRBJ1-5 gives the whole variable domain GAGVSQSPSNKVTEKGKDVELRCDPISGHTALYWYRQSLGQGLEFLIYFQGNSAPDKSGLPSDRFSAERTGGSVSTLTIQRTQQEDSAVYLCASSFYVRSRGETQHFGDGTRLSIL.